Listed below are T cell receptor beta chains from one sample, sequenced in a study of control samples from healthy donors and cancer patients. TCRdb's table, derived via immunoSEQ multiplex PCR, lists solely in-frame clones and lacks some. The sample includes around 180,000 clones, 70% to 90% of them seen just once. The specimen sequenced was blood. Source of these receptors: a woman in her 30s in good health. Each CDR3 is given with its conserved first and last residue. The D gene is left open where the match is weak. The size of a clone is reported for some rows only, either as once, few or many, or as a class for expanded clones.

V	length	J	D	size	CDR3	DNA
TRBV3-1/TRBV3-2	14	TRBJ1-3	.	.	CASSQDYAGNTIYF	TGTGCCAGCAGCCAAGATTACGCAGGGAACACCATATATTTT
TRBV3-1/TRBV3-2	14	TRBJ2-3	TRBD1	.	CASSHPSRGQTQYF	TGTGCCAGCAGCCACCCCTCCAGGGGGCAGACGCAGTATTTT
TRBV30	14	TRBJ1-1	.	.	CAWSEGRGGTEAFF	TGTGCCTGGAGTGAAGGGCGAGGGGGGACTGAAGCTTTCTTT
TRBV11-3	18	TRBJ2-1	TRBD2	.	CASSSEPLLAGGYNEQFF	TGTGCCAGCAGCTCCGAACCCCTACTAGCGGGAGGCTACAATGAGCAGTTCTTC
TRBV11-2	13	TRBJ1-2	.	.	CASSSDRLYGYTF	TGTGCCAGCAGTTCCGACAGGCTATATGGCTACACCTTC
TRBV18	16	TRBJ1-3	.	.	CASSPSRATLGNTIYF	TGTGCCAGCTCACCCTCGAGGGCGACACTTGGAAACACCATATATTTT
TRBV6-1	16	TRBJ2-3	TRBD1	few	CASSVRQGAPTDTQYF	TGTGCCAGCAGTGTCCGACAGGGGGCCCCCACAGATACGCAGTATTTT
TRBV6-6	12	TRBJ1-2	.	few	CASREHYYGYTF	TGTGCCAGCAGGGAACACTACTATGGCTACACCTTC
TRBV4-1	15	TRBJ1-5	.	.	CASSSPGGGNQPQHF	TGCGCCAGCAGTTCCCCGGGAGGGGGCAATCAGCCCCAGCATTTT
TRBV6-5	13	TRBJ2-7	.	.	CASSSGLTYEQYF	TGTGCCAGCAGTTCGGGACTGACCTACGAGCAGTACTTC
TRBV4-1	16	TRBJ2-5	TRBD2	.	CASSQGTAGDWETQYF	TGCGCCAGCAGCCAAGGGACAGCGGGAGATTGGGAGACCCAGTACTTC
TRBV19	13	TRBJ1-1	.	.	CASSISEGTEAFF	TGTGCCAGTAGTATAAGCGAGGGGACTGAAGCTTTCTTT
TRBV18	18	TRBJ2-1	.	.	CASSPADPRLDARNEQFF	TGTGCCAGCTCACCAGCAGATCCACGACTAGATGCCCGCAATGAGCAGTTCTTC
TRBV5-6	13	TRBJ1-2	TRBD1	.	CASSQGQAYGYTF	TGTGCCAGCAGCCAAGGACAGGCCTATGGCTACACCTTC
TRBV28	17	TRBJ1-2	.	.	CASSLPHRRGANYGYTF	TGTGCCAGCAGTTTACCCCATAGGAGGGGAGCTAACTATGGCTACACCTTC
TRBV27	14	TRBJ2-1	.	.	CASSLSKGVDEQFF	TGTGCCAGCAGTTTAAGTAAAGGGGTCGATGAGCAGTTCTTC
TRBV19	13	TRBJ2-3	.	.	CASSTGTKDTQYF	TGTGCCAGTAGTACGGGAACCAAGGATACGCAGTATTTT
TRBV3-1/TRBV3-2	14	TRBJ1-4	TRBD1	.	CASSHGQVNEKLFF	TGTGCCAGCAGCCACGGACAGGTTAATGAAAAACTGTTTTTT
TRBV6-6	12	TRBJ1-2	.	once	CASSYVSDGYTF	TGTGCCAGCAGTTACGTGAGTGATGGCTACACCTTC
TRBV4-1	15	TRBJ1-3	.	.	CASSPQKEGEYTIYF	TGCGCCAGCAGCCCCCAAAAAGAAGGGGAATACACCATATATTTT
TRBV5-4	14	TRBJ2-4	TRBD2	.	CASSLAGGKNIQYF	TGTGCCAGCAGCTTAGCGGGGGGGAAAAACATTCAGTACTTC
TRBV11-2	16	TRBJ2-5	.	.	CASSGGGQWYQETQYF	TGTGCCAGCAGCGGTGGCGGACAATGGTACCAAGAGACCCAGTACTTC
TRBV30	15	TRBJ2-1	TRBD2	.	CAWSVNWARGDEQFF	TGTGCCTGGAGTGTAAATTGGGCACGGGGGGATGAGCAGTTCTTC
TRBV28	15	TRBJ2-2	TRBD1	.	CASGGQGGGTGELFF	TGTGCCAGCGGGGGACAGGGCGGGGGCACCGGGGAGCTGTTTTTT
TRBV9	14	TRBJ2-3	TRBD1	.	CASSEGTGEDTQYF	TGTGCCAGCAGCGAGGGGACAGGGGAGGATACGCAGTATTTT
TRBV11-2	15	TRBJ2-4	TRBD1	.	CASSSHRGSKNIQYF	TGTGCCAGCAGCTCACACAGGGGTTCCAAAAACATTCAGTACTTC